This T cell receptor beta chain was identified in a study of cytomegalovirus exposure and HLA in healthy donors. The V end lost 3 bases, the J end lost 8 bases, and 22 bases lay between the germline ends. This CDR3 is 16 amino acids long. Germline V gene data show CDR1 as MRHNA and CDR2 as SNTAGT. Amplification used 60 Vbeta primers and 13 Jbeta primers. TCRdb's table, derived via immunoSEQ multiplex PCR, lists solely in-frame clones and lacks some. Seen here are some 150,000 clones, around 80% observed once, and the top ten hold about 3.2%. J is TRBJ1-2 and V is TRBV6-4, with D possibly matching TRBD1 (5 bases). The specimen was PBMCs. This sequence originates from a young man in good health and CMV-seropositive. The CDR3 sequence: CASSDLRGGAIRGYTF. For the CDR3, the DNA is TGTGCCAGCAGTGATCTACGAGGAGGGGCGATTCGAGGCTACACCTTC.